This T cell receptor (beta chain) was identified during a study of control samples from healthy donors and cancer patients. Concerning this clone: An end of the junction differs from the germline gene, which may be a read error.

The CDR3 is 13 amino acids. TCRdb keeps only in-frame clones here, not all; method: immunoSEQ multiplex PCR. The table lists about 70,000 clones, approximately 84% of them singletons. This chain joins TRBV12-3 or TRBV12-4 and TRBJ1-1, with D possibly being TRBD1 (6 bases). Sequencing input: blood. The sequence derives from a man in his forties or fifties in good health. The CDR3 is CASTLGGQTEAFF. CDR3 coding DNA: TGTGCCAGCACCCTCGGGGGGCAAACTGAAGCCTTCTTT.